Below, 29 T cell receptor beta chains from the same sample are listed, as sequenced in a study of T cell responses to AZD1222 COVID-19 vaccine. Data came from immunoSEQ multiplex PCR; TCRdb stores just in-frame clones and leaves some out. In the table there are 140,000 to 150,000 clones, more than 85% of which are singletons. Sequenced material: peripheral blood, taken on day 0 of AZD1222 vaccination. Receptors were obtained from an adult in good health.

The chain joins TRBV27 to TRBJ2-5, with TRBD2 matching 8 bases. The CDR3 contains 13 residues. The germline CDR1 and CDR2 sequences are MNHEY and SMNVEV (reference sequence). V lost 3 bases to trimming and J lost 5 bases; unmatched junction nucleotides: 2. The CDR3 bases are TGTGCCAGCAGTTTCGGGGGGGGTGAGACCCAGTACTTC. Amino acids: CASSFGGGETQYF.

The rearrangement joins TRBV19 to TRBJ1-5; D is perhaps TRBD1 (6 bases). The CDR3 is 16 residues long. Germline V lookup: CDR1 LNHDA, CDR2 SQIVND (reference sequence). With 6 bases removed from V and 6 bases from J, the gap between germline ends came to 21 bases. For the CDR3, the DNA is TGTGCCAGTAGGGAATGGGGGCAGGGGACCAGTCAGCCCCAGCATTTT. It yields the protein CASREWGQGTSQPQHF.

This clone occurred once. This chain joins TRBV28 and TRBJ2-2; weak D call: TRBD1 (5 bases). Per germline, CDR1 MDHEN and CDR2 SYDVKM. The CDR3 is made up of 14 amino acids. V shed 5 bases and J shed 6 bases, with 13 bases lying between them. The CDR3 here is CASSVAGPAGELFF. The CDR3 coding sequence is TGTGCCAGCAGTGTGGCAGGGCCCGCCGGGGAGCTGTTTTTT.

CDR3: CASSLSFGGADTQYF. CDR3 nucleotide sequence: TGTGCCAGCAGTTTATCCTTCGGGGGTGCGGATACGCAGTATTTT. The gene calls are TRBV28 and TRBJ2-3; possible D gene TRBD2, 6 bases. Germline CDR1 reads MDHEN; CDR2 reads SYDVKM. Trimming took off 1 base at V and 6 bases at J, with 14 bases between the two ends. The CDR3 is 15 residues long.

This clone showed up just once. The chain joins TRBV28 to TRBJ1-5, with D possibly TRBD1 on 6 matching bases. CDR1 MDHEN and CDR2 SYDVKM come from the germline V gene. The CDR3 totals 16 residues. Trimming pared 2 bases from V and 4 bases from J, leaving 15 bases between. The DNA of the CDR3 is TGTGCCAGCAGTTTAGAGGTTTCGGGGGCGAATCAGCCCCAGCATTTT. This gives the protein CASSLEVSGANQPQHF.

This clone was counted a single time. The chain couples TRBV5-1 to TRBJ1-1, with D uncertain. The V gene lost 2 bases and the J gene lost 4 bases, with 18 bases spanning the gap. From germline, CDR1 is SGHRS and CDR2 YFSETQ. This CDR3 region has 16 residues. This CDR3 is CASSFFRRAVATEAFF. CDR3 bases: TGCGCCAGCAGCTTTTTTCGTAGGGCGGTGGCCACTGAAGCTTTCTTT.

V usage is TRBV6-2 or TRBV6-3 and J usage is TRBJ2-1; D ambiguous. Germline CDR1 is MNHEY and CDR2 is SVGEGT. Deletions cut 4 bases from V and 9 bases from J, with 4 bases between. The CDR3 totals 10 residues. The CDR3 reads CASSWPEQFF. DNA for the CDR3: TGTGCCAGCAGTTGGCCTGAGCAGTTCTTC.

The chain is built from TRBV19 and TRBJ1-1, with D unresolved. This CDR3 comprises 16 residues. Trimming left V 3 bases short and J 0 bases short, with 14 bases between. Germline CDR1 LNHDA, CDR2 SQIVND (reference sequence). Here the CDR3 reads CASSIGKWVMNTEAFF. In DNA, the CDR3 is TGTGCCAGTAGTATCGGGAAATGGGTAATGAACACTGAAGCTTTCTTT.

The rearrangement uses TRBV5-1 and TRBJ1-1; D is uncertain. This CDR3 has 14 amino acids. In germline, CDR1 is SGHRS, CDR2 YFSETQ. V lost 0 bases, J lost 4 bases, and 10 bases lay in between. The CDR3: CASSLERGITEAFF. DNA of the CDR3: TGCGCCAGCAGCTTGGAGCGGGGAATCACTGAAGCTTTCTTT.

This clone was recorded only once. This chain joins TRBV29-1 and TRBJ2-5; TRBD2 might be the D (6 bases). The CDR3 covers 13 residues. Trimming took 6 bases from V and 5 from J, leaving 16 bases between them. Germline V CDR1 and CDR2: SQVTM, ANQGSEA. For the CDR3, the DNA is TGCAGCGTCGGAGGGATAGCAGGGGAGACCCAGTACTTC. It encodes CSVGGIAGETQYF.

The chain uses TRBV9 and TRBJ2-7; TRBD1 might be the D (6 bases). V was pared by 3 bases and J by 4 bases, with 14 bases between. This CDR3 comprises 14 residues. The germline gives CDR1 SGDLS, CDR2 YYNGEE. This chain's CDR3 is CASSAGNQGYEQYF. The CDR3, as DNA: TGTGCCAGCAGCGCAGGAAACCAGGGGTACGAGCAGTACTTC.

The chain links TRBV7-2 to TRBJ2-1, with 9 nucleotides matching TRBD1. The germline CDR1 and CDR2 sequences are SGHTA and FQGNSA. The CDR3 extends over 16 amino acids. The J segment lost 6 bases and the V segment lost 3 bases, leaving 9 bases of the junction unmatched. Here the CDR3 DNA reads TGTGCCAGCAGCTTCGGGACAGGGAGGGGCGGCAATGAGCAGTTCTTC. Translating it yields CASSFGTGRGGNEQFF.

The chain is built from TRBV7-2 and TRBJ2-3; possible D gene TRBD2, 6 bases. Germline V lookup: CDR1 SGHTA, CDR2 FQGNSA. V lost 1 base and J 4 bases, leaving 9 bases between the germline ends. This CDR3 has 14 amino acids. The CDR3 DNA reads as TGTGCCAGCAGCTTAGGAGGAGGGTCAGATACGCAGTATTTT. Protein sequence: CASSLGGGSDTQYF.

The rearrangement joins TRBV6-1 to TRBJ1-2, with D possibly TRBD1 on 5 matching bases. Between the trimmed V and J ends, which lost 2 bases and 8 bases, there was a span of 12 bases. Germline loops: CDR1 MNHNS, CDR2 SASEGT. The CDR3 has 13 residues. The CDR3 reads CASSEHPGRGYTF. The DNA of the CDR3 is TGTGCCAGCAGTGAACACCCAGGGAGAGGCTACACCTTC.

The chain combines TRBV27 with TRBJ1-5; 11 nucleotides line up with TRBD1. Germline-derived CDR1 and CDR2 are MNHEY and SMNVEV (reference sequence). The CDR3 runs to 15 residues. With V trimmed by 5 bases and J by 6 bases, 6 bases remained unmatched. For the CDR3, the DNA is TGTGCCAGCAGTCGAGGACAGGGGGCGGGTCAGCCCCAGCATTTT. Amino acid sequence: CASSRGQGAGQPQHF.

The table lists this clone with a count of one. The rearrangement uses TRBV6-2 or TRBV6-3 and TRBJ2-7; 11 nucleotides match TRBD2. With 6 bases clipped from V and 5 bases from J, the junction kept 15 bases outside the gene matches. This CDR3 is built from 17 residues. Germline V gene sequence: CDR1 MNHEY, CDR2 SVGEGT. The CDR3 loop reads CASSFGTLAGGGDEQYF. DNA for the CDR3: TGTGCCAGCAGCTTCGGAACTCTAGCGGGGGGCGGGGACGAGCAGTACTTC.

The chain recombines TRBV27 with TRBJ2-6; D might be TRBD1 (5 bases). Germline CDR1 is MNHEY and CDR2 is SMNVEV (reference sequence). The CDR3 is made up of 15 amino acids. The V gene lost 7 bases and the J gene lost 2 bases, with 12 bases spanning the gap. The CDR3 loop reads CASKQVSAGANVLTF. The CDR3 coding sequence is TGTGCCAGCAAACAGGTTTCCGCTGGGGCCAACGTCCTGACTTTC.

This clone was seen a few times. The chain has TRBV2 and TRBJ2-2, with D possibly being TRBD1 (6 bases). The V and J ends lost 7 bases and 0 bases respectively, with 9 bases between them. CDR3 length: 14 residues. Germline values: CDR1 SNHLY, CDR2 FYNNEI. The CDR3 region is CASKGTTNTGELFF. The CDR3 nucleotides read TGTGCCAGCAAAGGGACAACGAACACCGGGGAGCTGTTTTTT.

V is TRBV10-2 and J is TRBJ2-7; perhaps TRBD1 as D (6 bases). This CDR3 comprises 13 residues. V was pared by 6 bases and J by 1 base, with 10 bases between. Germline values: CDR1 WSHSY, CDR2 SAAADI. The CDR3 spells CASSTTGSYEQYF. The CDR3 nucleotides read TGCGCCAGCAGCACAACAGGGTCCTACGAGCAGTACTTC.

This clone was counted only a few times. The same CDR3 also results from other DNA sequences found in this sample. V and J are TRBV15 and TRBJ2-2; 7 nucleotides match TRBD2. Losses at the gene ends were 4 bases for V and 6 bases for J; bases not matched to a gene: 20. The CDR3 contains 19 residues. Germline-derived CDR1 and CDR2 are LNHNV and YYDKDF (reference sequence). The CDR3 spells CATSNPPAGVRGDAGELFF. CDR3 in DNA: TGTGCCACCAGCAACCCACCCGCGGGGGTACGGGGGGATGCCGGGGAGCTGTTTTTT.

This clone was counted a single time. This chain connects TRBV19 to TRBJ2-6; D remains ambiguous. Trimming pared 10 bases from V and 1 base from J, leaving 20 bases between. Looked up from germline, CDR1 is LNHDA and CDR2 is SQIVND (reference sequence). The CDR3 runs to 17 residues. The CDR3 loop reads CATRDVGLRSGANVLTF. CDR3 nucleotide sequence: TGTGCCACCAGAGATGTAGGGCTGAGGTCTGGGGCCAACGTCCTGACTTTC.

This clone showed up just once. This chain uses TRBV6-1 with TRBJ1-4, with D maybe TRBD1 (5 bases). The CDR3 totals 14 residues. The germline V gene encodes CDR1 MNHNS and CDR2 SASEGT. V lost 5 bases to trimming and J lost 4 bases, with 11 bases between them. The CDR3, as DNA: TGTGCCAGCAGTTCGACAGTCGTTAATGAAAAACTGTTTTTT. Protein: CASSSTVVNEKLFF.

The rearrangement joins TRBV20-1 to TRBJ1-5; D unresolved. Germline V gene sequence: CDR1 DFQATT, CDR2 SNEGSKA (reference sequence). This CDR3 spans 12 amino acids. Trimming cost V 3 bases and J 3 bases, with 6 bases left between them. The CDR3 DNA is TGCAGTGCTAGTATCGCCAATCAGCCCCAGCATTTT. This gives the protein CSASIANQPQHF.

The CDR3 loop reads CASSQDFGGADYGYTF. CDR3 nucleotides: TGCGCCAGCAGCCAAGATTTCGGGGGCGCCGACTATGGCTACACCTTC. The gene calls are TRBV4-3 and TRBJ1-2, with D possibly TRBD1 on 6 matching bases. This CDR3 contains 16 residues. Germline CDR1 reads LGHNA; CDR2 reads YSLEER. The ends were cut back, 0 bases at V and 3 bases at J, with 14 bases in the middle.

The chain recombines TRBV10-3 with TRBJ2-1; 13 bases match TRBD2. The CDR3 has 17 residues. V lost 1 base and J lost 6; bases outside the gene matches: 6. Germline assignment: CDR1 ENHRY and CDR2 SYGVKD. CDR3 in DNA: TGTGCCATCAGTGAGTTCGGACTAGCGGGAGTGTTCAATGAGCAGTTCTTC. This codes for CAISEFGLAGVFNEQFF.

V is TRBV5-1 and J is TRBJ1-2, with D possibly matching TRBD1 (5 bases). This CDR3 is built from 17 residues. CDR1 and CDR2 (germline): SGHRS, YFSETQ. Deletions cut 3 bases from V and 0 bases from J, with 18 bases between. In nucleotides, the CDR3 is TGCGCCAGCAGCTCGGGACGGGGGACCACGGCTAACTATGGCTACACCTTC. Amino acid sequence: CASSSGRGTTANYGYTF.

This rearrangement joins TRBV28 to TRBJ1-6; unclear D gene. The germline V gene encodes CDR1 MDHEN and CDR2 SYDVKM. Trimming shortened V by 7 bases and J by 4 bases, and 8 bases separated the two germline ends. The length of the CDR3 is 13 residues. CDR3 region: CASTERYNSPLHF. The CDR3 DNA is TGTGCCAGCACCGAACGTTATAATTCACCCCTCCACTTT.

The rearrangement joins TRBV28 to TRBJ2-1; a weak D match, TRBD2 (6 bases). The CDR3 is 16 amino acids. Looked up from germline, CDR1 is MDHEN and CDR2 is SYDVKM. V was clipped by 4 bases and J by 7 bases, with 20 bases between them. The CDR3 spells CASSSFREIGRNEQFF. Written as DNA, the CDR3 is TGTGCCAGCAGTTCATTCCGGGAGATCGGCCGGAATGAGCAGTTCTTC.

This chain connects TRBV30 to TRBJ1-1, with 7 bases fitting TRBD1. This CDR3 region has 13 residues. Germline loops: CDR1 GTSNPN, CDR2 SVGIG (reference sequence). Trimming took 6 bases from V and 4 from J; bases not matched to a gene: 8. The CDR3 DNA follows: TGTGCCTGCCAGGGGGGGGCTCGCACTGAAGCTTTCTTT. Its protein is CACQGGARTEAFF.